This passage covers 10 T cell receptor beta chains from one sample sequenced in a study of blood T cell repertoires in COVID-19. Repertoires were generated with immunoSEQ multiplex PCR, while TCRdb's copy carries only in-frame clones and drops some. The sample shows approximately 350,000 clones, 75% to 90% of them seen only once. The sample was peripheral blood. The receptors derive from a woman in her forties or fifties with COVID-19, enrolled during active disease.

This clone came up a few times. V is TRBV7-8 and J is TRBJ1-5, with 9 positions matching TRBD1. The CDR3 is 19 amino acids. CDR1 and CDR2 (germline): SGHVS, FQNEAQ. The V segment lost 2 bases and the J segment 0 bases; nucleotides outside the gene matches: 11. CDR3 in amino acids: CASSLQRGTGLYSNQPQHF. CDR3 coding DNA: TGTGCCAGCAGCTTACAACGTGGGACAGGGCTTTATAGCAATCAGCCCCAGCATTTT.

This rearrangement joins TRBV28 to TRBJ2-7; TRBD1 might be the D (5 bases). The germline V gene has CDR1 MDHEN and CDR2 SYDVKM. The CDR3 covers 14 residues. The V and J ends lost 6 bases and 0 bases respectively, with 12 bases between them. The CDR3 DNA sequence: TGTGCCAGCAGCCTCCCTCAGGGCTCCTACGAGCAGTACTTC. Translation: CASSLPQGSYEQYF. Combining the CDR3 with reference TRBV28 and TRBJ2-7 gives the whole variable domain DVKVTQSSRYLVKRTGEKVFLECVQDMDHENMFWYRQDPGLGLRLIYFSYDVKMKEKGDIPEGYSVSREKKERFSLILESASTNQTSMYLCASSLPQGSYEQYFGPGTRLTVT.

For the CDR3, the DNA is TGTGCCAGTGAAGGACAGCGAAATTCACCCCTCCACTTT. Protein sequence: CASEGQRNSPLHF. This rearrangement joins TRBV28 to TRBJ1-6, with D perhaps TRBD1 (6 bases). Germline-derived CDR1 and CDR2 are MDHEN and SYDVKM. V was pared by 9 bases and J by 7 bases, with 13 bases between. This CDR3 has 13 amino acids.

The J gene is TRBJ2-1, the V gene TRBV4-1; 14 positions match TRBD2. After removal of 2 bases from V and 6 bases from J, the junction contained 6 bases not matched to a gene. The CDR3 is 17 residues long. The germline gives CDR1 MGHRA, CDR2 YSYEKL. The CDR3 here is CASSQPSGLAGANEQFF. DNA of the CDR3: TGCGCCAGCAGCCAACCCTCGGGACTAGCGGGGGCCAATGAGCAGTTCTTC.

This chain links TRBV20-1 with TRBJ1-2; D is undetermined. Deletions cut 0 bases from V and 4 bases from J, with 3 bases between. CDR3 length: 11 amino acids. Per germline, CDR1 DFQATT and CDR2 SNEGSKA (reference sequence). In DNA, the CDR3 is TGCAGTGCTAGAGACGTCTATGGCTACACCTTC. Protein sequence: CSARDVYGYTF.

The chain links TRBV11-3 to TRBJ2-1, with 8 bases fitting TRBD2. The CDR3 is 18 residues long. Per germline, CDR1 SGHNT and CDR2 YENEEA. V was clipped by 5 bases and J by 0 bases; unmatched bases: 12. CDR3: CASSHGPAGGLSYNEQFF. The CDR3, as DNA: TGTGCCAGCAGCCACGGGCCCGCGGGAGGCCTCTCCTACAATGAGCAGTTCTTC.

This chain uses TRBV30 with TRBJ1-1; weak D call: TRBD1 (6 bases). This CDR3 contains 13 residues. Between the trimmed V and J ends, which lost 5 bases and 1 base, there was a span of 11 bases. Germline-derived CDR1 and CDR2 are GTSNPN and SVGIG (reference sequence). CDR3 residues: CAWEGGGNTEAFF. CDR3 sequence (DNA): TGTGCCTGGGAAGGGGGGGGGAACACTGAAGCTTTCTTT. Supplemented by reference TRBV30 and TRBJ1-1, the full variable domain reads SQTIHQWPATLVQPVGSPLSLECTVEGTSNPNLYWYRQAAGRGLQLLFYSVGIGQISSEVPQNLSASRPQDRQFILSSKKLLLSDSGFYLCAWEGGGNTEAFFGQGTRLTVV.

The J gene is TRBJ1-2, the V gene TRBV3-1 (or the pseudogene TRBV3-2); D is undetermined. This CDR3 is built from 13 residues. Germline-derived CDR1 and CDR2 are LGHDT and YNNKEL (reference sequence). V lost 0 bases, J lost 5 bases, and 7 bases lay in between. CDR3 protein: CASSQDELYGYTF. In DNA form, the CDR3 reads TGTGCCAGCAGCCAAGATGAGTTATATGGCTACACCTTC.

The chain links TRBV3-1 (or the pseudogene TRBV3-2) to TRBJ1-4; 8 nucleotides agree with TRBD1. The junction had 6 bases not matched to a gene; V was cut back by 2 bases and J by 7 bases. The CDR3 is 15 amino acids. Germline CDR1 LGHDT, CDR2 YNNKEL (reference sequence). The CDR3 DNA reads as TGTGCCAGCAGCCAAAGGGACAGGTCTTTTGAAAAACTGTTTTTT. Amino acid sequence: CASSQRDRSFEKLFF.

The chain uses TRBV21-1 and TRBJ2-5; TRBD1, the table's D call, was not compared with the DNA. TRBV21-1 is marked as a pseudogene. The CDR3 is 14 residues long. The CDR3: CASSHSPLQETQYF. The CDR3 bases are TGTGCCAGCAGCCACAGTCCCCTTCAAGAGACCCAGTACTTC.